The T cell receptor (beta chain) described here comes from a study of blood T cell repertoires in COVID-19. The repertoire was sequenced with immunoSEQ multiplex PCR; TCRdb's copy has only in-frame clones and lacks some. The repertoire has about 330,000 clones, approximately 87% of them found once; the top ten carry about 5.2%. In terms of age and location, participants ranged from roughly 18 to 89 years and lived in about two dozen US areas. Donors in Cohort 3 who had recovered were those with two negative PCRs, healthcare professional clearance, or resolution of their symptoms. The V gene's germline CDR1 is SGHTA and CDR2 FQGNSA. The CDR3 extends over 15 amino acids. The V end was cut by 1 base, the J end by 7 bases, with 14 bases between.

The sample consisted of PBMCs or T cells enriched from blood (not recorded which). The V call is TRBV7-2, the J call TRBJ1-5; D perhaps matches TRBD1 (6 bases). The TCR originated in a woman in her 30s who had recovered from COVID-19. The CDR3 sequence is CASSLVMTGRQPQHF. The CDR3, as DNA: TGTGCCAGCAGCTTAGTAATGACAGGACGGCAGCCCCAGCATTTT.